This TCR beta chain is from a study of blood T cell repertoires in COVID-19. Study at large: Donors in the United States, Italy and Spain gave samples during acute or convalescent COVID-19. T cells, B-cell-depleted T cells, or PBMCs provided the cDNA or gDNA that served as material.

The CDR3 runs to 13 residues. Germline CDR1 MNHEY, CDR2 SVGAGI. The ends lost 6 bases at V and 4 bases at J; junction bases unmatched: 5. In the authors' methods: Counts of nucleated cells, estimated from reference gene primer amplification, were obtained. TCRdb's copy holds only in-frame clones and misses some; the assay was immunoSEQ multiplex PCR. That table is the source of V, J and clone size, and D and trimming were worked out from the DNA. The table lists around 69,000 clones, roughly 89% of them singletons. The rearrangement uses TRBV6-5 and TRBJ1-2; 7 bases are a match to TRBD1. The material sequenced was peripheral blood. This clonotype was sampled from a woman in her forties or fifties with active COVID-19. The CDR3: CASRTGLIYGYTF. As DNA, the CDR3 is TGTGCCAGCAGGACAGGGCTAATCTATGGCTACACCTTC.